This TCR beta chain appears in the sequencing data of a study of blood T cell repertoires in COVID-19. Germline CDR1 is SGHNT and CDR2 is YYREEE (reference sequence). There are 13 residues in the CDR3. V was cut by 4 bases and J by 6 bases, with 14 bases left in between. The repertoire was sequenced with immunoSEQ multiplex PCR; TCRdb's copy has only in-frame clones and lacks some. The data contain 150,000 to 200,000 clones, around 84% of them singletons. This chain links TRBV5-4 with TRBJ2-7; no reliable D call. This clonotype was obtained from a human donor with acute or convalescent COVID-19. The donor label of this sample is uncertain. Sequenced sample: peripheral blood. CDR3 bases: TGTGCCAGCAGCCGCAAAGACACCCTCGAGCAGTACTTC. Translating it yields CASSRKDTLEQYF.